This is a list of T cell receptor beta chains from one sample in a study of blood T cell repertoires in COVID-19. Repertoires were generated with immunoSEQ multiplex PCR, while TCRdb's copy carries only in-frame clones and drops some. The sample yields roughly 360,000 clones, 85% to 90% seen once. The sequenced sample consisted of PBMCs or T cells enriched from blood (not recorded which). All receptors derive from a woman aged 30 to 39 with acute COVID-19. The CDR3 runs from the conserved cysteine through the conserved F or W. Fields, in order: V gene, clone size, D gene, J gene, CDR3 DNA, CDR3 protein. D genes are given only for firm matches. Clone sizes are given selectively: once, few, many, or a class where the clone is expanded.

TRBV18	-	TRBD1	TRBJ1-1	TGTGCCAGCTCACCGCTTTCAGACAGGGATGAAGCTTTCTTT	CASSPLSDRDEAFF
TRBV5-1	-	-	TRBJ2-3	TGCGCCAGCAGCCCGGAAGGGACTCGAGATACGCAGTATTTT	CASSPEGTRDTQYF
TRBV5-1	-	TRBD2	TRBJ2-1	TGCGCCAGCAGCAGACCGGGACTAGCGGGGGGGCCTCGTCTCTCCTACAATGAGCAGTTCTTC	CASSRPGLAGGPRLSYNEQFF
TRBV24-1	-	TRBD1	TRBJ2-7	TGTGCCACCAGTGAGGGGGACAGGGGGAGCTCCTACGAGCAGTACTTC	CATSEGDRGSSYEQYF
TRBV30	-	-	TRBJ1-6	TGTGCCTGGAGTGTATTAAGACACCCGGCCTCCTATAATTCACCCCTCCACTTT	CAWSVLRHPASYNSPLHF
TRBV5-1	-	TRBD1	TRBJ1-2	TGCGCCAGCAGACAGACAGGGAGTTATGGCTACACCTTC	CASRQTGSYGYTF
TRBV3-1/TRBV3-2	-	-	TRBJ1-1	TGTGCCAGCAGCCAACCCGAACCCGACAGTTGGGTCAGGAGCACTGAAGCTTTCTTT	CASSQPEPDSWVRSTEAFF
TRBV10-2	-	TRBD1	TRBJ2-7	TGCGCCAGCAGACAAGACGGGACAGGGACCGACGAGCAGTACTTC	CASRQDGTGTDEQYF
TRBV7-2	-	-	TRBJ2-5	TGTGCCAGCCGACCAGGGAGGGGGGTTTTCCAAGAGACCCAGTACTTC	CASRPGRGVFQETQYF
TRBV6-2/TRBV6-3	once	-	TRBJ1-2	TGTGCCAGCAGCCCCGGGACATCGACTTATGGCTACACCTTC	CASSPGTSTYGYTF
TRBV29-1	-	-	TRBJ2-6	TGCAGCGTTGAAGATTGGAACAGAGACTCTGGGGCCAACGTCCTGACTTTC	CSVEDWNRDSGANVLTF
TRBV5-6	once	TRBD1	TRBJ1-3	TGTGCCAGCAGCTTGACGGGACAGGGCGGAAACACCATATATTTT	CASSLTGQGGNTIYF
TRBV10-2	few	-	TRBJ2-5	TGCGCCAGCAGTCGAACAGGGACCCAAGAGACCCAGTACTTC	CASSRTGTQETQYF
TRBV7-2	once	TRBD1	TRBJ1-2	TGTGCCAGCAGCTTAAGTTTCACCGGGACAGGCGGCTACACCTTC	CASSLSFTGTGGYTF
TRBV19	-	-	TRBJ2-7	TGTGCCAGTCGACCCCAAAACAGGGCCAACGAGCAGTACTTC	CASRPQNRANEQYF
TRBV3-1/TRBV3-2	-	-	TRBJ1-1	TGTGCCAGCAGCCAAGTAACAGAAACTGAAGCTTTCTTT	CASSQVTETEAFF
TRBV19	once	-	TRBJ2-1	TGTGCCAGTAGTTTGGTCGAGGCCATGAGTGAGCAGTTCTTC	CASSLVEAMSEQFF
TRBV7-9	-	TRBD1	TRBJ2-2	TGTGCCAGCAGCTTAGGAGGACAGGGGACCGGGGAGCTGTTTTTT	CASSLGGQGTGELFF
TRBV30	-	TRBD1	TRBJ1-6	TGTGCCTGGGCCCGGGACAGGGCTAATTCACCCCTCCACTTT	CAWARDRANSPLHF
TRBV5-6	-	-	TRBJ2-7	TGTGCCAGCAGCTTCATCCGGTCCCACGAGCAGTACTTC	CASSFIRSHEQYF
TRBV9	-	TRBD2	TRBJ2-5	TGTGCCAGCAGCCGGTCGCTAGCGGCCTTGCAAGAGACCCAGTACTTC	CASSRSLAALQETQYF
TRBV18	-	TRBD2	TRBJ2-7	TGTGCCAGCTCACCTTCTGCGGGGGGGTACTACGAGCAGTACTTC	CASSPSAGGYYEQYF
TRBV27	-	TRBD1	TRBJ1-5	TGTGCCAGCAGTAGTACCCCAGACAGGGCGAGCAATCAGCCCCAGCATTTT	CASSSTPDRASNQPQHF
TRBV27	-	-	TRBJ1-5	TGTGCCAGCAGTTTACGGACTCCGGGACGGGGGGGCAATCAGCCCCAGCATTTT	CASSLRTPGRGGNQPQHF
TRBV9	-	-	TRBJ2-3	TGTGCCAGCAGCGTAGCCCCGACAGGATCACCAGATACGCAGTATTTT	CASSVAPTGSPDTQYF
TRBV18	-	-	TRBJ1-3	TGTGCCAGCTCGCCGGAAACAGGAAACTCTGGAAACACCATATATTTT	CASSPETGNSGNTIYF
TRBV7-9	-	TRBD1	TRBJ1-2	TGTGCCAGCACCCAGACAGGGGGGGACTATGGCTACACCTTC	CASTQTGGDYGYTF
TRBV9	-	-	TRBJ2-1	TGTGCCAGCAGCGTAGTTGTGAGCTCCTACAATGAGCAGTTCTTC	CASSVVVSSYNEQFF
TRBV24-1	once	TRBD2	TRBJ2-5	TGTGCCACCAGTAGCGGGGGGGCCGTGGAGACCCAGTACTTC	CATSSGGAVETQYF
TRBV5-1	-	TRBD2	TRBJ2-1	TGCGCCAGCAGCGATCCGGTGAGAGAGCGGGGGGTTGGAGAGCAGTTCTTC	CASSDPVRERGVGEQFF
TRBV6-2/TRBV6-3	-	-	TRBJ1-1	TGTGCCACCAGTCCCTTCTCCGGGGTAGAGAACACTGAAGCTTTCTTT	CATSPFSGVENTEAFF
TRBV5-1	-	TRBD1	TRBJ1-3	TGCGCCAGCAGCTTGGGCCAGACAGGGGTCTCTGGAAACACCATATATTTT	CASSLGQTGVSGNTIYF
TRBV6-5	-	-	TRBJ1-2	TGTGCCTGTTCCCAAATGTACAGTTCCTATGGCTACACCTTC	CACSQMYSSYGYTF
TRBV10-3	-	-	TRBJ1-3	TGTGCCATCGGCGGGGGATTGAACTCTGGAAACACCATATATTTT	CAIGGGLNSGNTIYF
TRBV30	-	-	TRBJ1-3	TGTGCCTGGAGTGTAGCGAGGAAGTCTGGAAACACCATATATTTT	CAWSVARKSGNTIYF
TRBV30	-	-	TRBJ1-1	TGTGCCGTACAGGGTTACACTGAAGCTTTCTTT	CAVQGYTEAFF
TRBV2	-	TRBD1	TRBJ1-1	TGTGCCAGCAGGCGAACGGGACAGCTTGAAGCTTTCTTT	CASRRTGQLEAFF
TRBV6-5	-	TRBD1	TRBJ1-2	TGTGCCAGCAGTTACTTGGGACAGGGGATAGGCACCTTC	CASSYLGQGIGTF
TRBV2	-	-	TRBJ1-5	TGTGCCAGCAGTGACAGAATGGGCAATCAGCCCCAGCATTTT	CASSDRMGNQPQHF
TRBV9	-	TRBD2	TRBJ2-2	TGTGCCAGCGCTCCGGGGGGGGTTGGCACCGGGGAGCTGTTTTTT	CASAPGGVGTGELFF
TRBV5-1	-	-	TRBJ2-4	TGCGCCAGCAGCCCCCGGGCAGGGAGGCAAAACATTCAGTACTTC	CASSPRAGRQNIQYF
TRBV7-9	-	-	TRBJ1-3	TGTGCCAGCAGCCAGGAGACAGGACTCGAAGGAAACACCATATATTTT	CASSQETGLEGNTIYF
TRBV19	few	TRBD1	TRBJ1-2	TGTGCCAGTAGTCCCGTGTGGGCGATCGCGGGACAGGGGGACGGGGGCTACACCTTC	CASSPVWAIAGQGDGGYTF
TRBV10-1	-	TRBD1	TRBJ1-1	TGCGCCAGCAGTGACAGGGGGCGGGGGAACACTGAAGCTTTCTTT	CASSDRGRGNTEAFF
TRBV6-1	-	TRBD1	TRBJ1-2	TGTGCCAGCAGTGAACTAAGACACAGGGGCCATGGCTACACCTTC	CASSELRHRGHGYTF
TRBV30	-	-	TRBJ1-5	TGTGCCTGGAGCTCGCAGGGCAATCAGCCCCAGCATTTT	CAWSSQGNQPQHF
TRBV11-2	-	TRBD1	TRBJ2-1	TGTGCCAGCAGCCCCAGGACAGGCGCTAGCTCCTACAATGAGCAGTTCTTC	CASSPRTGASSYNEQFF
TRBV28	once	TRBD1	TRBJ2-1	TGTGCCAGCAGGGGGACAGGGAATGAGCAGTTCTTC	CASRGTGNEQFF
TRBV11-1	-	TRBD1	TRBJ2-7	TGTGCCAGCAGCTTAGGGGGGACAGGGGGCGACGAGCAGTACTTC	CASSLGGTGGDEQYF